These 5 T cell receptor beta chains came from one sample sequenced in a study of OX40 agonist ivuxolimab in advanced cancers. Generated by immunoSEQ multiplex PCR, the TCRdb table keeps only in-frame clones and is missing some. The data contain 80,000 to 95,000 clones, under 90% of them singletons. The source was CD4+ or CD8+ T cells sorted from blood, collected in a trial of the OX40 agonist ivuxolimab. Receptors were obtained from an adult with an advanced solid tumor such as melanoma, head and neck, liver or kidney cancer.

The chain combines TRBV12-5 with TRBJ2-2; the D gene is possibly TRBD2 (7 bases). Between the trimmed V and J ends, which lost 3 bases and 3 bases, there was a span of 8 bases. From germline, CDR1 is LGHNT and CDR2 FRNRAP. This CDR3 comprises 14 residues. CDR3 sequence: CASGLGGDTGELFF. The CDR3, as DNA: TGTGCTAGTGGTTTAGGGGGGGACACCGGGGAGCTGTTTTTT. Full variable domain (missing parts from reference TRBV12-5 and TRBJ2-2): DARVTQTPRHKVTEMGQEVTMRCQPILGHNTVFWYRQTMMQGLELLAYFRNRAPLDDSGMPKDRFSAEMPDATLATLKIQPSEPRDSAVYFCASGLGGDTGELFFGEGSRLTVL.

The chain has TRBV11-2 and TRBJ2-1; 10 bases fit TRBD2. Germline CDR1 is SGHAT and CDR2 is FQNNGV. The V segment lost 2 bases and the J segment 5 bases; nucleotides outside the gene matches: 3. The CDR3 contains 15 residues. In DNA form, the CDR3 reads TGTGCCAGCAGCTTAACACTAGCGGGAAACAATGAGCAGTTCTTC. It codes for CASSLTLAGNNEQFF.

The chain uses TRBV6-1 and TRBJ2-1, with D perhaps matching TRBD1 (6 bases). Germline CDR1 is MNHNS and CDR2 is SASEGT. This CDR3 comprises 15 residues. Trimming removed 6 bases from V and 4 bases from J, with 16 bases in between. DNA of the CDR3: TGTGCCAGCAGGAGGGTAGGGGGTATTTACAATGAGCAGTTCTTC. Its translation is CASRRVGGIYNEQFF.

This rearrangement joins TRBV11-2 to TRBJ2-7; no definite D call. Between the trimmed V and J ends, which lost 1 base and 7 bases, there was a span of 11 bases. The CDR3 runs 13 residues. Germline CDR1 is SGHAT and CDR2 is FQNNGV. CDR3 amino acids: CASSLVETSEQYF. CDR3 nucleotide sequence: TGTGCCAGCAGCTTAGTAGAGACGAGTGAGCAGTACTTC.

This rearrangement joins TRBV5-6 to TRBJ2-1; TRBD2 matches 15 bases. This CDR3 is 15 amino acids long. J was trimmed by 9 bases and V by 4 bases; bases with no gene match: 5. The germline gives CDR1 SGHDT, CDR2 YYEEEE. The CDR3 DNA reads TGTGCCAGCAGCGAGGGACTAGCGGGGGGCCGTGAGCAGTTCTTC. Its protein is CASSEGLAGGREQFF.